The clone carrying this T cell receptor (beta chain) was recorded at least ten times. The data stem from a study of regulatory T cells in long-lasting Graves disease. Indicated time point: newly diagnosed GD, antithyroid drugs for less than 3 months. Extracted RNA from PBMCs served as the source of the TCR library. Into tubes containing EDTA, about 9 milliliters of peripheral blood were drawn. Sequencing libraries for TCR beta were prepared with iRepertoire HTBI primers and Arm-PCR of CDR3 regions. TCRdb processed the multiplex PCR reads anew with MiXCR; each CDR3 protein has one entry. The sample lists approximately 300,000 distinct CDR3 sequences; 18% were seen once. The V and J ends lost 2 bases and 5 bases, in that order; junction bases with no gene match: 6. The CDR3 extends over 14 amino acids.

Sequencing used peripheral blood mononuclear cells (PBMCs), obtained at new diagnosis, from a patient treated with antithyroid drugs. The chain is built from TRBV12-3 or TRBV12-4 and TRBJ2-7, with 7 bases that match TRBD1. The clonotype originates from a female donor with Graves disease. This chain's CDR3 is CASSLFGQGDEQYF. DNA of the CDR3: TGTGCCAGCAGTTTATTTGGCCAGGGGGACGAGCAGTACTTC.